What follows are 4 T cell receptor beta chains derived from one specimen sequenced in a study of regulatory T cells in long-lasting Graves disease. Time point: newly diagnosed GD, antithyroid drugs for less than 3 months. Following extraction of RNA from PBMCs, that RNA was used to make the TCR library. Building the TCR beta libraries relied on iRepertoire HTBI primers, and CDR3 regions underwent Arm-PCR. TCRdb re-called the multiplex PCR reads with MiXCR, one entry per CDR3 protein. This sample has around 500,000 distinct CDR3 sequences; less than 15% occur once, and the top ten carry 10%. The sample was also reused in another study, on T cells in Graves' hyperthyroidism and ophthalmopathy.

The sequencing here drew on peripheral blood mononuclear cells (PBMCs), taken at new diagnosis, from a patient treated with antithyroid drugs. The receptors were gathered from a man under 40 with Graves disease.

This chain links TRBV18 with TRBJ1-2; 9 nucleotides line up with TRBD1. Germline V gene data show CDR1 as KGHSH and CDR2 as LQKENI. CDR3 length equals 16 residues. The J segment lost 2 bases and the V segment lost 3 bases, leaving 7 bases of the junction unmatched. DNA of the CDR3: TGTGCCAGCTCACCTACGGACAGGGGAGACAACTATGGCTACACCTTC. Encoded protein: CASSPTDRGDNYGYTF.

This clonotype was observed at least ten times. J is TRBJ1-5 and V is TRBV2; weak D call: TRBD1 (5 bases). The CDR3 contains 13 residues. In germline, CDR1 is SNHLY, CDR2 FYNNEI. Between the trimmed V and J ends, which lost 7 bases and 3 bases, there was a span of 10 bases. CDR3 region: CASKEGPNQPQHF. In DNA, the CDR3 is TGTGCCAGCAAGGAGGGGCCCAATCAGCCCCAGCATTTT.

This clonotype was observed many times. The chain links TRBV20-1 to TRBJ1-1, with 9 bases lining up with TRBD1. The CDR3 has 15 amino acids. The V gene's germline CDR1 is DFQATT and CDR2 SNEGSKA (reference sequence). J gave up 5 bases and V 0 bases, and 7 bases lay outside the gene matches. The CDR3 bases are TGCAGTGCTAGAGATCTGACAGGGGGAGAAACTGAAGCTTTCTTT. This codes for CSARDLTGGETEAFF.

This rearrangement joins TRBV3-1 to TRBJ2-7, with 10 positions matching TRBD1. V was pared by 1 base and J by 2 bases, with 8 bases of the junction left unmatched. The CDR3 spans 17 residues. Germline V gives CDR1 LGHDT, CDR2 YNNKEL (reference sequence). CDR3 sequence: CASSQVISTGGPYEQYF. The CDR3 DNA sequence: TGTGCCAGCAGCCAAGTTATCTCGACAGGGGGCCCCTACGAGCAGTACTTC.